This T cell receptor beta chain was sequenced during a study of T cell responses to AZD1222 COVID-19 vaccine. Here immunoSEQ multiplex PCR was the method, and the copy in TCRdb shows in-frame clones only, minus some. Among 85,000 to 95,000 clones listed, around 90% were seen once. Points from the study as a whole: Females made up more of the donors, who were largely white British, and clonal diversity may have come out too low. Seropositive AZD1222 recipients at baseline numbered only five or six.

Trimming removed 5 bases at V and 2 bases at J, with 13 bases between. Germline CDR1 and CDR2: MNHEY and SVGEGT. The length of the CDR3 is 14 residues. The count of this clone is one. The antigen is unknown. This chain uses TRBV6-2 or TRBV6-3 with TRBJ2-7; D uncertain. Source: peripheral blood, taken on day 0 of AZD1222 vaccination. This receptor was taken from an adult in good health. The CDR3 here is CASSLHDSTYEQYF. Written as DNA, the CDR3 is TGTGCCAGCAGTCTCCATGACTCAACCTACGAGCAGTACTTC.